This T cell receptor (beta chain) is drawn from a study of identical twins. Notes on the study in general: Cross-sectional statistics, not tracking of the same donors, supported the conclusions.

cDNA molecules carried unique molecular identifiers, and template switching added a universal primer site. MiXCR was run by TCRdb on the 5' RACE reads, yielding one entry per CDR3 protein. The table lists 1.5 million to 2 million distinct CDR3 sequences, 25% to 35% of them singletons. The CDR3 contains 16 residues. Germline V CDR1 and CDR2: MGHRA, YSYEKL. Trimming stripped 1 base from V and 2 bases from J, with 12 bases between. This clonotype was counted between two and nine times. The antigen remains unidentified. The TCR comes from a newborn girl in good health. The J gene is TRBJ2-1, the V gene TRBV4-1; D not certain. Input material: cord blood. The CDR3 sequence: CASSQVGRDPYNEQFF. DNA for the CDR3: TGCGCCAGCAGCCAAGTTGGGCGAGACCCCTACAATGAGCAGTTCTTC.